The 31 T cell receptor beta chains listed next were all sequenced from one sample in a study of T cells in Graves' hyperthyroidism and ophthalmopathy. Researchers took RNA transcripts and amplified the TCR beta CDR3 regions from them. RT-PCR in the first round (using the HTBI primer set) targeted the TCR CDR3. TCRdb re-called the multiplex PCR reads with MiXCR, one entry per CDR3 protein. Here the sample spans some 510,000 distinct CDR3 sequences, roughly 20% being singletons. The sample comprised blood. These receptors all come from a man aged 18 to 29 with Graves' hyperthyroidism.

There are a few counts of this clonotype. The rearrangement links TRBV5-1 to TRBJ2-7, with a tentative D call TRBD2 (6 bases). The CDR3 has 14 amino acids. CDR1 is SGHRS, CDR2 YFSETQ, per germline. The V and J ends lost 2 bases and 4 bases respectively, with 13 bases between them. Written as DNA, the CDR3 is TGCGCCAGCAGCTTCCGGGACTTGTCTTACGAGCAGTACTTC. As protein: CASSFRDLSYEQYF. The whole variable domain, filled in from reference TRBV5-1 and TRBJ2-7, reads KAGVTQTPRYLIKTRGQQVTLSCSPISGHRSVSWYQQTPGQGLQFLFEYFSETQRNKGNFPGRFSGRQFSNSRSEMNVSTLELGDSALYLCASSFRDLSYEQYFGPGTRLTVT.

This clonotype was found many times. This chain connects TRBV12-3 or TRBV12-4 to TRBJ1-1; no clear D gene. The CDR3 is 14 residues long. V gave up 0 bases and J gave up 10 bases, with 15 bases separating them. CDR3: CASSLAGGPEGAFF. CDR3 bases: TGTGCCAGCAGTTTAGCAGGAGGCCCGGAGGGAGCTTTCTTT.

The genes are TRBV20-1 and TRBJ1-2; D is possibly TRBD1 (5 bases). Germline V gene sequence: CDR1 DFQATT, CDR2 SNEGSKA (reference sequence). V was shortened by 3 bases and J by 10 bases, with 12 bases between the two germline ends. CDR3 length: 11 amino acids. CDR3 sequence: CSARAGLAYTF. The CDR3 DNA sequence: TGCAGTGCTAGGGCAGGGTTGGCCTACACCTTC.

This clonotype showed up many times. This rearrangement joins TRBV2 to TRBJ2-7; no reliable D call. Germline-derived CDR1 and CDR2 are SNHLY and FYNNEI. The CDR3 totals 14 residues. Trimming pared 5 bases from V and 8 bases from J, leaving 19 bases between. As DNA, the CDR3 is TGTGCCAGCAGTCCCTACAAATCACAAGGAAAGCAGTACTTC. Protein product: CASSPYKSQGKQYF. The full variable domain, completed using reference TRBV2 and TRBJ2-7, is EPEVTQTPSHQVTQMGQEVILRCVPISNHLYFYWYRQILGQKVEFLVSFYNNEISEKSEIFDDQFSVERPDGSNFTLKIRSTKLEDSAMYFCASSPYKSQGKQYFGPGTRLTVT.

This clonotype showed up many times. The chain has TRBV6-2 or TRBV6-3 and TRBJ2-6; TRBD2 matches 7 bases. The CDR3 runs 19 residues. After removal of 0 bases from V and 0 bases from J, the junction contained 8 bases not matched to a gene. From germline, CDR1 is MNHEY and CDR2 SVGEGT. The CDR3 sequence: CASSYSLGGALSGANVLTF. The CDR3 DNA is TGTGCCAGCAGTTACTCCTTGGGAGGGGCCCTCTCTGGGGCCAACGTCCTGACTTTC.

DNA of the CDR3: TGTGCCACCCGGGGAGGGGGTTTAGAGACCCAGTACTTC. It specifies CATRGGGLETQYF. The chain employs TRBV6-1 and TRBJ2-5, with a tentative D call TRBD2 (7 bases). V was trimmed by 10 bases and J by 4 bases, leaving 16 bases between them. The CDR3 has 13 amino acids. Germline CDR1 and CDR2: MNHNS and SASEGT.

The sample holds many counts of this clonotype. The chain employs TRBV28 and TRBJ2-7, with D tentatively TRBD2 (5 bases). Trimming left V 8 bases short and J 2 bases short, with 10 bases between. The CDR3 is 12 amino acids. Germline values: CDR1 MDHEN, CDR2 SYDVKM. The CDR3 sequence: CASGETAYEQYF. The DNA for the CDR3 is TGTGCCAGCGGGGAGACTGCCTACGAGCAGTACTTC.

This clonotype showed up just a few times. The genes are TRBV12-3 or TRBV12-4 and TRBJ2-5; 12 nucleotides match TRBD2. The junction had 6 bases not matched to a gene; V was cut back by 5 bases and J by 5 bases. The CDR3 covers 15 residues. The CDR3 DNA is TGTGCCAGCAGTCCCACTAGCGGGGGGTGGGAGACCCAGTACTTC. Translating gives CASSPTSGGWETQYF.

This clonotype was seen repeatedly, ten times or more. The chain has TRBV11-2 and TRBJ1-2; D call uncertain. Germline assignment: CDR1 SGHAT and CDR2 FQNNGV. The CDR3 has 15 amino acids. Trimming pared 0 bases from V and 3 bases from J, leaving 11 bases between. The CDR3 DNA follows: TGTGCCAGCAGCTTAGACTGGTTTGGGGACTATGGCTACACCTTC. Its protein product is CASSLDWFGDYGYTF.

This clonotype was seen repeatedly, ten times or more. The V gene is TRBV20-1, the J gene TRBJ1-5; maybe TRBD1 (6 bases). The CDR3 has 14 amino acids. V lost 4 bases, J lost 2 bases, and 12 bases lay in between. CDR1 is DFQATT, CDR2 SNEGSKA, per germline (reference sequence). The CDR3 region has the DNA TGCAGTGCTACAGGGGAGAAACGCAATCAGCCCCAGCATTTT. It yields the protein CSATGEKRNQPQHF.

This clonotype was counted at least ten times. This rearrangement joins TRBV27 to TRBJ1-2; TRBD1 agrees at 10 bases. This CDR3 is built from 12 residues. V trimming: 9 bases; J trimming: 5 bases; junction bases outside the gene matches: 3. Germline CDR1 MNHEY, CDR2 SMNVEV (reference sequence). For the CDR3, the DNA is TGTGCCAGTTGGACAGGGGGGTATGGCTACACCTTC. Its translation: CASWTGGYGYTF.

In its sample, this clonotype was seen many times. V and J are TRBV12-3 or TRBV12-4 and TRBJ1-3; D is possibly TRBD1 (6 bases). The CDR3 contains 15 residues. The germline V and J ends were trimmed by 4 bases and 8 bases, with 18 bases remaining between them. CDR3 loop: CASSSGAHLVDTIYF. Here the CDR3 DNA reads TGTGCCAGCAGTTCGGGGGCGCATCTCGTGGACACCATATATTTT.

This sequence joins TRBV30 and TRBJ2-2; D gene uncertain. Germline assignment: CDR1 GTSNPN and CDR2 SVGIG (reference sequence). Trimming removed 2 bases from V and 8 bases from J, with 12 bases in between. The CDR3 totals 13 residues. CDR3 region: CAWSSFSEGELFF. Here the CDR3 DNA reads TGTGCCTGGAGTTCATTCTCCGAAGGGGAGCTGTTTTTT.

There are a few counts of this clonotype. For the CDR3, the DNA is TGTGCCAGCAGTTTCCCGGCAGGGGGCACAGATACGCAGTATTTT. Translated, it gives CASSFPAGGTDTQYF. The genes are TRBV28 and TRBJ2-3, with D maybe TRBD1 (6 bases). Germline lookup yields CDR1 MDHEN and CDR2 SYDVKM. With 3 bases removed from V and 1 base from J, the gap between germline ends came to 11 bases. The CDR3 spans 15 residues.

Concerning this clonotype itself: At one of its ends the junction is not consistent with the germline gene, which may arise from a read error. The genes are TRBV6-2 or TRBV6-3 and TRBJ1-1, with TRBD1 identical over 9 bases. This CDR3 is 15 amino acids long. Germline CDR1 reads MNHEY; CDR2 reads SVGEGT. Written as DNA, the CDR3 is TGTGCCAGCAGTACGGGGGACAGGGTGAACACTGAGGCTTTCTTT. Translating gives CASSTGDRVNTEAFF.

This clonotype appeared many times. CDR3 bases: TGTGCCAGCAGGAGGGAGGGGGCCTATGGCTACACCTTC. Its translation is CASRREGAYGYTF. The J gene is TRBJ1-2, the V gene TRBV2; 7 bases agree with TRBD1. The CDR3 is made up of 13 amino acids. Trimming removed 6 bases from V and 4 bases from J; junction bases left unmatched: 5. The V gene's germline CDR1 is SNHLY and CDR2 FYNNEI.

The V call is TRBV10-3, the J call TRBJ2-5; D is undetermined. The length of the CDR3 is 14 residues. The germline V gene has CDR1 ENHRY and CDR2 SYGVKD. Trimming pared 3 bases from V and 8 bases from J, leaving 16 bases between. CDR3 residues: CAISDPSKKGTQYF. CDR3 sequence (DNA): TGTGCCATCAGTGATCCGAGTAAAAAGGGCACCCAGTACTTC.

This clonotype was detected ten times or more. This chain links TRBV19 with TRBJ2-2; D perhaps matches TRBD2 (6 bases). From germline, CDR1 is LNHDA and CDR2 SQIVND (reference sequence). This CDR3 contains 14 residues. V lost 10 bases and J 2 bases, leaving 14 bases between the germline ends. The chain's CDR3 is CATAGWSNTGELFF. DNA of the CDR3: TGTGCCACCGCGGGGTGGAGTAACACCGGGGAGCTGTTTTTT. The variable domain in full, with the rest retrieved from reference TRBV19 and TRBJ2-2, is DGGITQSPKYLFRKEGQNVTLSCEQNLNHDAMYWYRQDPGQGLRLIYYSQIVNDFQKGDIAEGYSVSREKKESFPLTVTSAQKNPTAFYLCATAGWSNTGELFFGEGSRLTVL.

This clonotype came up many times. The chain links TRBV7-9 to TRBJ2-5; D call uncertain. CDR1 SEHNR and CDR2 FQNEAQ come from the germline V gene (reference sequence). The CDR3 contains 12 residues. V gave up 5 bases and J gave up 1 base, with 5 bases separating them. The CDR3 sequence is CASSVRQETQYF. The DNA of the CDR3 is TGTGCCAGCAGCGTGCGCCAAGAGACCCAGTACTTC.

This clonotype was detected ten times or more. The J gene is TRBJ1-5, the V gene TRBV12-5; TRBD1 matches at 12 bases. This CDR3 contains 20 residues. Trimming cost V 5 bases and J 0 bases; bases outside gene matches: 14. CDR1 LGHNT and CDR2 FRNRAP come from the germline V gene. In DNA, the CDR3 is TGTGCTAGTGGTCTTAGGTCCGGGACAGGGGGCGGAATTAGCAATCAGCCCCAGCATTTT. Its translation is CASGLRSGTGGGISNQPQHF.

In its sample, this clonotype was seen many times. The chain employs TRBV28 and TRBJ1-2; 8 bases fit TRBD1. The CDR3 extends over 14 amino acids. With 2 bases clipped from V and 3 bases from J, the junction kept 2 bases outside the gene matches. Germline V lookup: CDR1 MDHEN, CDR2 SYDVKM. The CDR3 protein is CASSLQGAYYGYTF. CDR3 nucleotide sequence: TGTGCCAGCAGTTTACAGGGGGCGTACTATGGCTACACCTTC.

This clonotype was counted only a few times. Given a much more abundant clone one base away, this may be a read error. V is TRBV6-5 and J is TRBJ1-1, with no clear D. CDR1 is MNHEY and CDR2 is SVGAGI in the germline V gene. There are 15 residues in the CDR3. For the CDR3, the DNA is TGTGCCAGCAGTTACGAAGGAGTCATGAACACTGAAGCTTGCTTT. This codes for CASSYEGVMNTEACF.

V usage is TRBV28 and J usage is TRBJ2-7; TRBD1 agrees at 7 bases. V lost 5 bases and J lost 2; bases outside the gene matches: 6. CDR1 and CDR2 (germline): MDHEN, SYDVKM. The CDR3 has 14 residues. DNA of the CDR3: TGTGCCAGCAGTCCAACAGGGGACACCTACGAGCAGTACTTC. Translating it yields CASSPTGDTYEQYF.

Comment on this clonotype: The conserved final phenylalanine or tryptophan is absent from the CDR3, which likely points to a read error. Because the CDR3's place on the DNA is in doubt, the DNA is left out and the CDR3 is given as listed by TCRdb. The chain links TRBV7-8 to TRBJ1-1. Both ends counted, the CDR3 spans 16 residues. CDR1 is SGHVS, CDR2 FQNEAQ, per germline. The chain's CDR3 is CASSPLRSLNPTEACL.

At least ten counts were recorded for this clonotype. The chain carries TRBV13 and TRBJ2-7; 12 bases map to TRBD2. V was pared by 4 bases and J by 4 bases, with 11 bases of the junction left unmatched. There are 17 residues in the CDR3. Germline CDR1 reads PRHDT; CDR2 reads FYEKMQ (reference sequence). This CDR3 is CASSWATSGGPTYEQYF. CDR3 DNA: TGTGCCAGCAGCTGGGCGACTAGCGGGGGACCCACATACGAGCAGTACTTC.

The chain couples TRBV28 to TRBJ2-2; D tentatively reads TRBD1 or TRBD2 (5 bases each). The CDR3 is 14 residues long. Trimming removed 7 bases at V and 1 base at J, with 10 bases between. Germline V gene data show CDR1 as MDHEN and CDR2 as SYDVKM. The CDR3 loop is CASNLRGNTGELFF. The DNA of the CDR3 is TGTGCCAGCAACTTGAGGGGGAACACCGGGGAGCTGTTTTTT. Combining the CDR3 with reference TRBV28 and TRBJ2-2 gives the whole variable domain DVKVTQSSRYLVKRTGEKVFLECVQDMDHENMFWYRQDPGLGLRLIYFSYDVKMKEKGDIPEGYSVSREKKERFSLILESASTNQTSMYLCASNLRGNTGELFFGEGSRLTVL.

V is TRBV24-1 and J is TRBJ1-1; D remains unclear. CDR3 size: 14 residues. Between the trimmed V and J ends, which lost 5 bases and 0 bases, there was a span of 9 bases. Germline V gives CDR1 KGHDR, CDR2 SFDVKD. CDR3 loop: CATSVPGMNTEAFF. The DNA for the CDR3 is TGTGCCACCAGTGTCCCAGGTATGAACACTGAAGCTTTCTTT.

As to this clonotype: No conserved phenylalanine or tryptophan is present at the end of the CDR3, so a read error is the likely explanation. The chain employs TRBV13 and TRBJ2-2; D is perhaps TRBD1 (6 bases). The CDR3 runs 14 residues. The germline V and J ends were trimmed by 4 bases and 3 bases, with 9 bases remaining between them. Germline-derived CDR1 and CDR2 are PRHDT and FYEKMQ (reference sequence). CDR3 coding DNA: TGTGCCAGCAGCTCTTCAGGGGACACCGGGGAGCTGTTTTTG. It specifies CASSSSGDTGELFL.

This clonotype was counted ten times or more. The rearrangement links TRBV28 to TRBJ2-5; D is unclear. This CDR3 is built from 14 residues. Germline V gene lookup returns CDR1 MDHEN and CDR2 SYDVKM. The V and J ends lost 3 bases and 4 bases respectively, with 12 bases between them. CDR3 residues: CASSLLPAVETQYF. The CDR3 DNA reads as TGTGCCAGCAGTTTGTTACCCGCGGTAGAGACCCAGTACTTC.

This clonotype was detected many times. V usage is TRBV12-3 or TRBV12-4 and J usage is TRBJ2-7; D tentatively reads TRBD1 or TRBD2 (5 bases each). The CDR3 length is 15 residues. V shed 5 bases and J shed 5 bases, with 19 bases lying between them. CDR3 sequence reads: CASSPGDRPLDEQYF. The CDR3 nucleotides are TGTGCCAGCAGTCCTGGGGACCGTCCTTTGGACGAGCAGTACTTC.

This clonotype was counted a few times. The chain couples TRBV12-3 or TRBV12-4 to TRBJ1-1; TRBD1 matches 7 bases. J gave up 7 bases and V 6 bases, and 14 bases lay outside the gene matches. The CDR3 runs 15 residues. In DNA form, the CDR3 reads TGTGCCAGCAGCTCGAACAGGGGAACGTTTAATGAAGCTTTCTTT. Its translation: CASSSNRGTFNEAFF.